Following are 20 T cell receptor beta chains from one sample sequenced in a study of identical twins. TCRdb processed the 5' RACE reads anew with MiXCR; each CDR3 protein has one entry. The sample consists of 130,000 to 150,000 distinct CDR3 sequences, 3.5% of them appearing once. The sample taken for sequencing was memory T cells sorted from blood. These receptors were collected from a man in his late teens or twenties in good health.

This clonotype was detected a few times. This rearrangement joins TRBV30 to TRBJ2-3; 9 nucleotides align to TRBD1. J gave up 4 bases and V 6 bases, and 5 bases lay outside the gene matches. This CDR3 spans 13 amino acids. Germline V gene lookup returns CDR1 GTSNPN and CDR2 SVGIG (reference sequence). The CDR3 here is CACGQGTADTQYF. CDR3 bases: TGTGCCTGCGGACAGGGGACTGCAGATACGCAGTATTTT.

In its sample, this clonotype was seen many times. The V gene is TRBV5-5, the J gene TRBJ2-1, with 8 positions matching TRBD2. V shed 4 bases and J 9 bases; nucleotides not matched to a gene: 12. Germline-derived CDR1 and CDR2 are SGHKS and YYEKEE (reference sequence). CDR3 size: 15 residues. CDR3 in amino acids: CASSPLREGLGEQFF. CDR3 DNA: TGTGCCAGCAGCCCCCTACGGGAGGGCCTAGGTGAGCAGTTCTTC.

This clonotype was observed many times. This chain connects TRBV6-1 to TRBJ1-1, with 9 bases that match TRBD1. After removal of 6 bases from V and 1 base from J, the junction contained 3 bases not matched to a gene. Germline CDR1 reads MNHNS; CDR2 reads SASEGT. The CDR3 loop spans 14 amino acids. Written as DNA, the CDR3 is TGTGCCAGCAGCCAACAGGGGGCGAACACTGAAGCTTTCTTT. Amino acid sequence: CASSQQGANTEAFF.

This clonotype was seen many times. The CDR3 bases are TGCAGTGCTAGTTTACAGGGGTATAACTATGGCTACACCTTC. Its protein product is CSASLQGYNYGYTF. V is TRBV20-1 and J is TRBJ1-2; TRBD1 matches at 7 bases. This CDR3 spans 14 amino acids. CDR1 and CDR2 from the germline V gene are DFQATT and SNEGSKA (reference sequence). The V and J ends lost 3 bases and 1 base, in that order; junction bases with no gene match: 5.

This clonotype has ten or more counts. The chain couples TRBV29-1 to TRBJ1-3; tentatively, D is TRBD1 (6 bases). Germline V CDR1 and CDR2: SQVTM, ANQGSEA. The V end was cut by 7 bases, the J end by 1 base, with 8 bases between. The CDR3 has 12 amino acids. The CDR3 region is CSGGGSGNTIYF. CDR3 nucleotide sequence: TGCAGCGGAGGGGGATCTGGAAACACCATATATTTT. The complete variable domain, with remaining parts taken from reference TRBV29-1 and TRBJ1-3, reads SAVISQKPSRDICQRGTSLTIQCQVDSQVTMMFWYRQQPGQSLTLIATANQGSEATYESGFVIDKFPISRPNLTFSTLTVSNMSPEDSSIYLCSGGGSGNTIYFGEGSWLTVV.

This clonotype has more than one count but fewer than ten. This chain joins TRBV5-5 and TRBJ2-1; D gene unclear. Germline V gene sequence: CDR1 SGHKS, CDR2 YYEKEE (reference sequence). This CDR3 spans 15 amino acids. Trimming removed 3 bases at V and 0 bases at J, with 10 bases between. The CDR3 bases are TGTGCCAGCAGCTCTATTAATAGCTCCTACAATGAGCAGTTCTTC. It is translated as CASSSINSSYNEQFF.

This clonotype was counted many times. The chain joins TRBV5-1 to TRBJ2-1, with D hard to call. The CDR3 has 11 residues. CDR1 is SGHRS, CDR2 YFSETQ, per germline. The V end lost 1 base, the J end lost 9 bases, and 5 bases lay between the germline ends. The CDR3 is CASSLFGEQFF. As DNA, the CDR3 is TGCGCCAGCAGCTTGTTCGGTGAGCAGTTCTTC.

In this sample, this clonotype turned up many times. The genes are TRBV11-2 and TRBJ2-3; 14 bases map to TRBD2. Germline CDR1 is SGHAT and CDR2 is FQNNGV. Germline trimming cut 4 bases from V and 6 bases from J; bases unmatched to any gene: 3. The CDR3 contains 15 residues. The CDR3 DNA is TGTGCCAGCAGCTGGGGACTAGCGGGAGTTGATACGCAGTATTTT. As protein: CASSWGLAGVDTQYF.

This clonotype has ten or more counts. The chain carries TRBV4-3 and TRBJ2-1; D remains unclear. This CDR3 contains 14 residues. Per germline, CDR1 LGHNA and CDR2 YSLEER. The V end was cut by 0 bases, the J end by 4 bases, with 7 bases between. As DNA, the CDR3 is TGCGCCAGCAGCCAAGAGTACGGTTACAATGAGCAGTTCTTC. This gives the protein CASSQEYGYNEQFF.

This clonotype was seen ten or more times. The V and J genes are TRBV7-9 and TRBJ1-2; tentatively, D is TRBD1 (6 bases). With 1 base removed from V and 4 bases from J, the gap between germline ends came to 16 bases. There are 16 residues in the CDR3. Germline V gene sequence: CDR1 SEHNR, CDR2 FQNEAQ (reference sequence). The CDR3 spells CASSLGSGGDAYGYTF. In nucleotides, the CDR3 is TGTGCCAGCAGCTTAGGGTCTGGGGGCGATGCCTATGGCTACACCTTC. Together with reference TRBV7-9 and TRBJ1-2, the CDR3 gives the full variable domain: DTGVSQNPRHKITKRGQNVTFRCDPISEHNRLYWYRQTLGQGPEFLTYFQNEAQLEKSRLLSDRFSAERPKGSFSTLEIQRTEQGDSAMYLCASSLGSGGDAYGYTFGSGTRLTVV.

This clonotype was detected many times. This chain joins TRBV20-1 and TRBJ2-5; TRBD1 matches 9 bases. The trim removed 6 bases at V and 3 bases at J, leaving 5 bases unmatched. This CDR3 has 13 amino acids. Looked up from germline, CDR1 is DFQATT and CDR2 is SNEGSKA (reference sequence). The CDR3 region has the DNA TGCAGTGCGGGGACAGGGAGTGAAGAGACCCAGTACTTC. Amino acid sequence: CSAGTGSEETQYF.

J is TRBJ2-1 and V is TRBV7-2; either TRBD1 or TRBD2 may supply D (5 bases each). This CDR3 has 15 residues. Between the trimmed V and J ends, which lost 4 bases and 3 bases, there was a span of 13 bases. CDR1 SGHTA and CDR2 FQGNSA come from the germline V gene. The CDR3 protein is CASSSGPTLYNEQFF. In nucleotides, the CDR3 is TGTGCCAGCAGCTCGGGACCTACGCTCTACAATGAGCAGTTCTTC.

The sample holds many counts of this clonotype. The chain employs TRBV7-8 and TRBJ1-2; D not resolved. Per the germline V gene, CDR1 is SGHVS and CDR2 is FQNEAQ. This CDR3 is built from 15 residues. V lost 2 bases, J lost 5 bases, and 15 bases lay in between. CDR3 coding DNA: TGTGCCAGCAGCTTATTCCCTCAGGAAAATTATGGCTACACCTTC. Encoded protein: CASSLFPQENYGYTF.

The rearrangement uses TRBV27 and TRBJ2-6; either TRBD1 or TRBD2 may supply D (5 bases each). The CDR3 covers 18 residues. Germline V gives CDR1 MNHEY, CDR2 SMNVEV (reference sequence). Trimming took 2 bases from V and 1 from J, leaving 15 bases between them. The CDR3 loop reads CASSLMAGSDSGANVLTF. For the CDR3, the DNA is TGTGCCAGCAGTTTAATGGCAGGGAGCGATTCTGGGGCCAACGTCCTGACTTTC.

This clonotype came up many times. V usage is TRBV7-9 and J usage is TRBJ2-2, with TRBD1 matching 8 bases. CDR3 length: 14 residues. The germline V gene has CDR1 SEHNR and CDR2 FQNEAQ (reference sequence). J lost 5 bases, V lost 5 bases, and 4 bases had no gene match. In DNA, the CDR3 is TGTGCCAGCAGCCTTGGACAGGGAACCGGGGAGCTGTTTTTT. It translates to CASSLGQGTGELFF.

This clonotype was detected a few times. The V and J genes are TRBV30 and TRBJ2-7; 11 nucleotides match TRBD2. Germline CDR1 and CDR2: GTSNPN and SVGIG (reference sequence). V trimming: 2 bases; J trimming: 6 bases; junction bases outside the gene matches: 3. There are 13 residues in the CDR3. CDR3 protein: CAWSPGLAVEQYF. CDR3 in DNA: TGTGCCTGGAGTCCGGGACTAGCGGTCGAGCAGTACTTC.

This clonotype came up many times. CDR3 coding DNA: TGTGCCAGCAGCCCCGGGACAAATCATGGCTACACCTTC. Residues: CASSPGTNHGYTF. The chain is built from TRBV7-9 and TRBJ1-2, with TRBD1 as a possible D gene (6 bases). The V end was cut by 5 bases, the J end by 6 bases, with 13 bases between. This CDR3 has 13 amino acids. The germline V gene has CDR1 SEHNR and CDR2 FQNEAQ (reference sequence). The complete variable domain, with remaining parts taken from reference TRBV7-9 and TRBJ1-2, reads DTGVSQNPRHKITKRGQNVTFRCDPISEHNRLYWYRQTLGQGPEFLTYFQNEAQLEKSRLLSDRFSAERPKGSFSTLEIQRTEQGDSAMYLCASSPGTNHGYTFGSGTRLTVV.

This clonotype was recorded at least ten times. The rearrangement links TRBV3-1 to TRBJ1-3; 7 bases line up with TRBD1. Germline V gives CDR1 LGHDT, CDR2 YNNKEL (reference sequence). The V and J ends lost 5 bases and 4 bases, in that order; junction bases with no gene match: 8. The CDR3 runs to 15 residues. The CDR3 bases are TGTGCCAGCAGCGGACCGACAGGGAGCGGAAACACCATATATTTT. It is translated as CASSGPTGSGNTIYF. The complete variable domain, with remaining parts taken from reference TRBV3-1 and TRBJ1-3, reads DTAVSQTPKYLVTQMGNDKSIKCEQNLGHDTMYWYKQDSKKFLKIMFSYNNKELIINETVPNRFSPKSPDKAHLNLHINSLELGDSAVYFCASSGPTGSGNTIYFGEGSWLTVV.

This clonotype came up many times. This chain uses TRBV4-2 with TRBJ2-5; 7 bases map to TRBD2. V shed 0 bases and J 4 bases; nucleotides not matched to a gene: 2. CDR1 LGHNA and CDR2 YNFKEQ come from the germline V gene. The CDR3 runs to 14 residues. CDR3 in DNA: TGTGCCAGCAGCCAAGACGGGAGGCCAGAGACCCAGTACTTC. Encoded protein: CASSQDGRPETQYF.

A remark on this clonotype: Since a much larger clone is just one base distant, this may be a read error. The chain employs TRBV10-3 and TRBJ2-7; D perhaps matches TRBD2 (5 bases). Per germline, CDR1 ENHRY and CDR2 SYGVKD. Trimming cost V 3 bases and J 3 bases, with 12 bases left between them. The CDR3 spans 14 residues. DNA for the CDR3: TGTGCCATCAGTGAAGGGTTGGGAGACTACGAGCAGTACTTC. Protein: CAISEGLGDYEQYF.